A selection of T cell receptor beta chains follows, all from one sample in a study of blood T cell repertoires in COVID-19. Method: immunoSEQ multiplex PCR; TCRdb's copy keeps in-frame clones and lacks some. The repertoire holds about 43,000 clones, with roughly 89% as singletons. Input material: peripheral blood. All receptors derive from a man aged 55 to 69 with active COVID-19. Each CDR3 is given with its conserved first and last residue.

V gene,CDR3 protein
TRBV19,CASRGPGARQPQHF
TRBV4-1,CASSLRAESNEQFF
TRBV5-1,CASSLTANYEQYF
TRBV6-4,CASSDSKRADEQYF
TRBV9,CASSSEGLAGYEQFF
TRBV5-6,CASSFRTVSYEQYF
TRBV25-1,CAPPGQEGGEGYTF
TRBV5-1,CASSLGGENGNTIYF
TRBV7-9,CASSPHRAGGQETQYF
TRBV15,CATRGQGNQPQHF
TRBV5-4,CASSLASGSRTDTQYF
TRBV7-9,CASSTRDRVYEQYF
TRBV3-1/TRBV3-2,CASSAGNYEQYF
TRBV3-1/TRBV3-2,CASTGGVGAYEVETQYF
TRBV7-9,CASSPLDGRARGGELFF
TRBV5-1,CASSTYSGGPYEQYF
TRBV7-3,CASSVTPLRGGFGDTQYF
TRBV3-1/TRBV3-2,CASSRGSPNSPLHF
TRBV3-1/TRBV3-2,CASSRTGLAYEQYF
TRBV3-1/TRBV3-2,CASSQGTSATDTQYF
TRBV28,CASSRFGGSSNDVYNEQFF
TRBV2,CASSVLDRGDTEAFF
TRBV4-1,CASSQTGTTNEKLFF
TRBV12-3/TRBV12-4,CASSPDRLYGYTF
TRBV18,CASSPGLAGGVHTQYF
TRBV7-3,CASSLVSGGGQETQYF
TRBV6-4,CASSDPVGGDVEATQYF